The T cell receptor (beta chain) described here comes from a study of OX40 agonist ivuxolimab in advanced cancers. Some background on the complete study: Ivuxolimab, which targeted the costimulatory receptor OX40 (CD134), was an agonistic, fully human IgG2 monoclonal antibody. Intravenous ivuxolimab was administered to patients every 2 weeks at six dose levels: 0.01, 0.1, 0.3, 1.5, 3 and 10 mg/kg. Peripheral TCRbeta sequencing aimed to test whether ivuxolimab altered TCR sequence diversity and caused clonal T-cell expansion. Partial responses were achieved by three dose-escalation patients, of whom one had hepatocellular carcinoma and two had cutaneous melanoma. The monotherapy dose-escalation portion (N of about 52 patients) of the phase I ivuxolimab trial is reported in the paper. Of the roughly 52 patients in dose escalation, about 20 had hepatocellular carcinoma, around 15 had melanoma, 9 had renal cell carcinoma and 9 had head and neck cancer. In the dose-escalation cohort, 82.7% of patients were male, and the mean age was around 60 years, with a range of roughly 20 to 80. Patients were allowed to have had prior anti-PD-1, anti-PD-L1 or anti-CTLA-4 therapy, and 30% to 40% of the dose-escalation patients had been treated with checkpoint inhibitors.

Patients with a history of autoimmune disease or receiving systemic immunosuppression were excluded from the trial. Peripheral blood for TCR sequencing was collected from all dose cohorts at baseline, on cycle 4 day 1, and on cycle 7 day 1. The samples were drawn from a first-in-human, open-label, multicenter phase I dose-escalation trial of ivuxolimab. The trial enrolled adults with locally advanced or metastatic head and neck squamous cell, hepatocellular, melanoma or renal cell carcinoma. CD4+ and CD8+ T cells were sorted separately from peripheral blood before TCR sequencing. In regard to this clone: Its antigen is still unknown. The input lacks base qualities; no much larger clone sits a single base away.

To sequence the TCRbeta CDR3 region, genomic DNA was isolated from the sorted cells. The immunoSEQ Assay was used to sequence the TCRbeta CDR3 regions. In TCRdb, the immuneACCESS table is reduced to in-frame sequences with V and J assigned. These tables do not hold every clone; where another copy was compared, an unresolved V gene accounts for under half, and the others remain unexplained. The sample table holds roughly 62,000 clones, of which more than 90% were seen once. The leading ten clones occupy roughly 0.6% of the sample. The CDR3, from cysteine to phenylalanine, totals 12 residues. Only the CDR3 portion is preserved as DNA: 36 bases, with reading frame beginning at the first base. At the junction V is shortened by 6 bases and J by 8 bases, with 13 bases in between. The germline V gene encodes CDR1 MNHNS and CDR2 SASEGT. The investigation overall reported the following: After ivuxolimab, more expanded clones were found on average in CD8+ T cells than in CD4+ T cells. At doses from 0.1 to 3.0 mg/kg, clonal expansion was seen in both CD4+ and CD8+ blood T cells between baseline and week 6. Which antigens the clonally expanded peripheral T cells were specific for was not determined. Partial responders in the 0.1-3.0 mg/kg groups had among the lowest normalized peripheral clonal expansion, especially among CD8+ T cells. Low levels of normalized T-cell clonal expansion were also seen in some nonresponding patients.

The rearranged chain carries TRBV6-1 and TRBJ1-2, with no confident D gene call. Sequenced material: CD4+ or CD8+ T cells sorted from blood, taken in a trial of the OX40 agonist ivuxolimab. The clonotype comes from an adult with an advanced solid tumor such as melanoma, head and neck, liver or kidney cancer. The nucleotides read TGTGCCAGCAGCGGCCGGATGGAGGGCTACACCTTC. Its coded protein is CASSGRMEGYTF.